This TCR beta chain was captured in a study of human T cells and chemical hapten exposure. As processed by the authors: Samples ranged from 23,224 to 690,600 TCRs, with a median of approximately 100,000. TCRdb passed the RACE reads through MiXCR, listing each CDR3 protein once. For this entry, the V and J calls and clone size follow TCRdb and not the study's own pipeline. The table lists some 49,000 distinct CDR3 sequences, roughly a tenth of them singletons. Details on this clonotype: Its antigen is not known.

The sample's time point: pre-sensitization, week 0. Treatment denoted: therapeutic diphenylcyclopropenone sensitization with weekly scalp DPC. Extraction of total RNA was performed on unfractionated whole blood. The CDR3 length is 14 residues. Losses at the gene ends were 5 bases for V and 4 bases for J; bases not matched to a gene: 3. Overall study results and limits: In comparison with controls, expanded TCRs gave rise to a significantly larger number of large CDR3 similarity clusters. High-frequency TCRs, those above 1 in 1000, stayed the same after DPC sensitization. The study found that PT1 expanded TCR counts correlated positively with patch test score.

This sequence originates from a woman aged 30 to 39 with alopecia areata. Some clones in this sample may be carry-over from other donors' samples. The chain joins TRBV12-3 or TRBV12-4 to TRBJ2-2; 8 nucleotides align to TRBD1. The sample was whole blood, taken in connection with sensitization to the hapten diphenylcyclopropenone (DPC). The CDR3 is CASSTGQGTGELFF. The CDR3 coding sequence is TGTGCCAGCAGTACCGGACAGGGCACCGGGGAGCTGTTTTTT.